The clone carrying this T cell receptor (beta chain) occurred many times. The TCR beta library used iRepertoire HTBI primers with Arm-PCR amplification of CDR3. Each CDR3 protein gets one entry after TCRdb re-called the multiplex PCR reads with MiXCR. The table has a few hundred thousand distinct CDR3 sequences, around a quarter seen once. Time point in this sample: persistent/refractory GD, antithyroid drugs over 5 years with positive TRAb. Preparation of the TCR library used RNA extracted from PBMCs. The sample comes from a study of regulatory T cells in long-lasting Graves disease. The V and J ends lost 5 bases and 3 bases, in that order; junction bases with no gene match: 5. The germline V gene encodes CDR1 MDHEN and CDR2 SYDVKM. This CDR3 has 14 amino acids.

The sample in question was peripheral blood mononuclear cells (PBMCs), obtained when the disease was refractory, from a patient treated with antithyroid drugs. The genes are TRBV28 and TRBJ2-5; 8 positions match TRBD1. This clonotype was sampled from a female donor with Graves disease. The CDR3 protein is CASSTDRVKETQYF. The DNA of the CDR3 is TGTGCCAGCAGTACGGACAGGGTAAAAGAGACCCAGTACTTC. Full variable domain (remainder filled in from reference TRBV28 and TRBJ2-5): DVKVTQSSRYLVKRTGEKVFLECVQDMDHENMFWYRQDPGLGLRLIYFSYDVKMKEKGDIPEGYSVSREKKERFSLILESASTNQTSMYLCASSTDRVKETQYFGPGTRLLVL.